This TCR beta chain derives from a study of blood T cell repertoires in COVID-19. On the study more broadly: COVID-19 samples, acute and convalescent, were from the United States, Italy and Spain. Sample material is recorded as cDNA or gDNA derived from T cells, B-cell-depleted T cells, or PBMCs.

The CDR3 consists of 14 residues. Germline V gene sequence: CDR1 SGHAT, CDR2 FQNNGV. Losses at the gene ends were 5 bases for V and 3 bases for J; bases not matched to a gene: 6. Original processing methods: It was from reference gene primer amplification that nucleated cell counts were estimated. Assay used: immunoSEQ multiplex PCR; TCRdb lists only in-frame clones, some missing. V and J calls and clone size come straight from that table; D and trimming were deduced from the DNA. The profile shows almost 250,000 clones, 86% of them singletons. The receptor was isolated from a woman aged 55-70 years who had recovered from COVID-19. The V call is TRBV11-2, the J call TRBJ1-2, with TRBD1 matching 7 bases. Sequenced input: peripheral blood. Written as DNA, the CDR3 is TGTGCCAGCAGCCCCGAGGACAGGTACTATGGCTACACCTTC. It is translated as CASSPEDRYYGYTF.